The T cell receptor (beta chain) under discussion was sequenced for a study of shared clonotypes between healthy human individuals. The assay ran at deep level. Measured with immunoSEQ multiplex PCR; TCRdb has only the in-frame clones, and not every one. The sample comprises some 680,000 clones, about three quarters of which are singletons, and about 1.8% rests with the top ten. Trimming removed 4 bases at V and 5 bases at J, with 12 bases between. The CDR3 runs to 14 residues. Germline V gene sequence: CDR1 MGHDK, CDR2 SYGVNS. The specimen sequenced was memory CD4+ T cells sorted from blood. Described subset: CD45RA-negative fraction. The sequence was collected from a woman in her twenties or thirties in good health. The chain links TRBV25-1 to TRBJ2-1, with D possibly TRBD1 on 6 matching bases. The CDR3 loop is CASSADRHDNEQFF. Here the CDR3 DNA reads TGTGCCAGCAGTGCCGACAGGCATGACAATGAGCAGTTCTTC.